Listed below are T cell receptor beta chains from one sample, sequenced in a study of cytomegalovirus exposure and HLA in healthy donors. Profiling relied on immunoSEQ multiplex PCR, and the TCRdb table lists in-frame clones only, not all of them. This table lists approximately 150,000 clones. Sequenced material: PBMCs. These receptors were taken from a male donor in good health and CMV-seronegative. Each CDR3 is given without its conserved first and last residue.

J gene: TRBJ1-1
V gene: TRBV30
CDR3 protein: AWSLTRDTEAF

J gene: TRBJ2-2
V gene: TRBV5-1
CDR3 protein: ASSLRAGENSNTGELF

J gene: TRBJ1-5
V gene: TRBV27
CDR3 protein: ASSSDRGDQPQH

J gene: TRBJ2-7
V gene: TRBV20-1
CDR3 protein: SAKGDEQY

J gene: TRBJ2-1
V gene: TRBV30
CDR3 protein: AWSGGLASRGEQF

J gene: TRBJ1-2
V gene: TRBV20-1
CDR3 protein: RGSGYHGYT

J gene: TRBJ2-3
V gene: TRBV19
CDR3 protein: ASSTLRQGASTDTQY

J gene: TRBJ1-2
V gene: TRBV6-1
CDR3 protein: ASSPTGDYGYT

J gene: TRBJ2-3
V gene: TRBV5-1
CDR3 protein: ASSLIAGAADTQY

J gene: TRBJ2-1
V gene: TRBV6-5
CDR3 protein: ASSYGEGRANEQF

J gene: TRBJ2-5
V gene: TRBV25-1
CDR3 protein: ASSSSGSLKETQY

J gene: TRBJ2-1
V gene: TRBV30
CDR3 protein: AWNTGVPYNEQF

J gene: TRBJ2-7
V gene: TRBV7-2
CDR3 protein: ASSLSRTGSSSYEQY

J gene: TRBJ1-1
V gene: TRBV27
CDR3 protein: ASSLSPDRVTEAF

J gene: TRBJ1-2
V gene: TRBV7-2
CDR3 protein: ASSSTGSHGYT

J gene: TRBJ2-3
V gene: TRBV5-6
CDR3 protein: ASSSGLAGPTDTQY

J gene: TRBJ1-2
V gene: TRBV27
CDR3 protein: ATRGGTAYGYT

J gene: TRBJ2-7
V gene: TRBV29-1
CDR3 protein: SVEWGLTSGLVHEQY

J gene: TRBJ2-2
V gene: TRBV7-9
CDR3 protein: ASSLEIRGGYSNTGELF

J gene: TRBJ2-3
V gene: TRBV13
CDR3 protein: ASIQGTSGPTDTQY

J gene: TRBJ2-7
V gene: TRBV29-1
CDR3 protein: SVGGTNSYEQY

J gene: TRBJ2-5
V gene: TRBV5-1
CDR3 protein: ASSLGQGKETQY

J gene: TRBJ1-2
V gene: TRBV25-1
CDR3 protein: ASSGTWDNLNYGYT

J gene: TRBJ1-4
V gene: TRBV6-5
CDR3 protein: ASSYGRGREKLF

J gene: TRBJ1-6
V gene: TRBV7-2
CDR3 protein: ASSLEGPRWGSPLH

J gene: TRBJ2-1
V gene: TRBV9
CDR3 protein: ASSVKGGSIEQF

J gene: TRBJ2-7
V gene: TRBV9
CDR3 protein: ASSREGYEQY

J gene: TRBJ2-2
V gene: TRBV7-7
CDR3 protein: ATTGLPNTGELF

J gene: TRBJ2-7
V gene: TRBV5-1
CDR3 protein: ASSFSGQGIYEQY

J gene: TRBJ2-7
V gene: TRBV7-8
CDR3 protein: ASSLLNSGSSYEQY

J gene: TRBJ2-5
V gene: TRBV5-1
CDR3 protein: ASSLGSSGRWEETQY

J gene: TRBJ2-7
V gene: TRBV6-6
CDR3 protein: ASSTGAYEQY

J gene: TRBJ2-7
V gene: TRBV6-5
CDR3 protein: ASSYSTGAAYEQY

J gene: TRBJ1-2
V gene: TRBV6-6
CDR3 protein: ASSYSRADASYGYT

J gene: TRBJ2-7
V gene: TRBV11-2
CDR3 protein: ASGLAGNEQY

J gene: TRBJ2-7
V gene: TRBV7-2
CDR3 protein: ASSPTDPYEQY

J gene: TRBJ2-3
V gene: TRBV27
CDR3 protein: ASSLEGVRTDTQY

J gene: TRBJ1-4
V gene: TRBV5-8
CDR3 protein: ASRLYEKLF

J gene: TRBJ2-7
V gene: TRBV28
CDR3 protein: ASSFRTYEQY

J gene: TRBJ2-1
V gene: TRBV11-3
CDR3 protein: ASSLGGGVVDNEQF

J gene: TRBJ1-2
V gene: TRBV29-1
CDR3 protein: SVEVWTGPFGYT

J gene: TRBJ1-1
V gene: TRBV7-9
CDR3 protein: ASSWGGTEAF

J gene: TRBJ1-1
V gene: TRBV2
CDR3 protein: ASRLGTGPEAF

J gene: TRBJ1-6
V gene: TRBV27
CDR3 protein: ASSFAENSPLH

J gene: TRBJ1-2
V gene: TRBV4-3
CDR3 protein: ASSQLQGGYT

J gene: TRBJ2-5
V gene: TRBV30
CDR3 protein: AWQTPGVKY

J gene: TRBJ2-1
V gene: TRBV18
CDR3 protein: ASSTGLAGGTYNEQF

J gene: TRBJ1-4
V gene: TRBV28
CDR3 protein: ASSPTYLRGFNEKLF

J gene: TRBJ1-2
V gene: TRBV5-1
CDR3 protein: ASSGGSRYGYT

J gene: TRBJ2-7
V gene: TRBV28
CDR3 protein: ASSLGEGLSYEQY

J gene: TRBJ1-5
V gene: TRBV7-8
CDR3 protein: ASSLGVSTIDSNQPQH